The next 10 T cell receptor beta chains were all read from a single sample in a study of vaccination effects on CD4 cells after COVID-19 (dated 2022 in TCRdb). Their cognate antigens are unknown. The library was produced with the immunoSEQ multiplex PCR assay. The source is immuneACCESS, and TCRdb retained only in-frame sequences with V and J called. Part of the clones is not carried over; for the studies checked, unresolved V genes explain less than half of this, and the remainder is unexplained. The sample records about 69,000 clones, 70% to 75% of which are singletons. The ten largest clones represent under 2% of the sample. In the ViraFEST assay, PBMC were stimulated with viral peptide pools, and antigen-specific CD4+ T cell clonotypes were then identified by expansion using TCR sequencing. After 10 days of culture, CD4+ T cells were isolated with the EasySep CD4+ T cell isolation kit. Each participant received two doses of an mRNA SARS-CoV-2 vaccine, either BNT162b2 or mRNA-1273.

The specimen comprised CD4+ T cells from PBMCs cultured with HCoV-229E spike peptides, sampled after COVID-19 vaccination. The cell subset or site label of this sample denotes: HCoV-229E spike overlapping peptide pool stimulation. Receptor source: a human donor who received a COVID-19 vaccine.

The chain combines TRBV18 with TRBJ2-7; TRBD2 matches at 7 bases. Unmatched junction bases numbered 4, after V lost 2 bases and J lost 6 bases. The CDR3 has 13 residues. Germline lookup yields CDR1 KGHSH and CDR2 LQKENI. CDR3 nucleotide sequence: TGTGCCAGCTCACCAGGGGGAGGGGTCGAGCAGTACGTC. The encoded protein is CASSPGGGVEQYV.

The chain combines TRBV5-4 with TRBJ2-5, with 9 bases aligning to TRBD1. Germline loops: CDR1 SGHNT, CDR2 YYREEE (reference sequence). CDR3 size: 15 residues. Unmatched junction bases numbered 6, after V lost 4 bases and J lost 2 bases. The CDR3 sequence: CASSPGQGGQETQYF. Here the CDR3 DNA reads TGTGCCAGCAGCCCGGGACAGGGAGGGCAAGAGACCCAGTACTTC.

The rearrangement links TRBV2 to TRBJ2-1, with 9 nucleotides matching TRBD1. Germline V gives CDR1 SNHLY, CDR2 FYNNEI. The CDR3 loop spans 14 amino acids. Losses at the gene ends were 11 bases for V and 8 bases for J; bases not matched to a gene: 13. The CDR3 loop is CAGRKDRGVDEQFF. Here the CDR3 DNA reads TGTGCCGGCCGAAAGGACAGGGGAGTAGATGAGCAGTTCTTC.

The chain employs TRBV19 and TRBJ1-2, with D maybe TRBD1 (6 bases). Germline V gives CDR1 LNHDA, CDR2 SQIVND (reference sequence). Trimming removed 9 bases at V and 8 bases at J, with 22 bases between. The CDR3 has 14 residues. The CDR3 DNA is TGTGCCAGCGCAACTGCACAGGGTACGGGGGGCTACACCTTC. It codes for CASATAQGTGGYTF.

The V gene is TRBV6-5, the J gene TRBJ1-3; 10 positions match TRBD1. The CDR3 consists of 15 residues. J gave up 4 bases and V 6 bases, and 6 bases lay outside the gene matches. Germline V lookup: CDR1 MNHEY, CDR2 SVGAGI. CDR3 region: CASRETGGAGNTIYF. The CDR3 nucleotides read TGTGCCAGCAGGGAGACAGGGGGCGCGGGAAACACCATATATTTT.

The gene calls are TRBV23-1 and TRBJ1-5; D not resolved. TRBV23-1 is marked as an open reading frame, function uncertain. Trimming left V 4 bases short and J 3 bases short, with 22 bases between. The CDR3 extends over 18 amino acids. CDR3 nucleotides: TGCGCCAGCAGTCGAACCCCCCCGCCCAGGCAGCCCAATCAGCCCCAGCATTTT. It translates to CASSRTPPPRQPNQPQHF.

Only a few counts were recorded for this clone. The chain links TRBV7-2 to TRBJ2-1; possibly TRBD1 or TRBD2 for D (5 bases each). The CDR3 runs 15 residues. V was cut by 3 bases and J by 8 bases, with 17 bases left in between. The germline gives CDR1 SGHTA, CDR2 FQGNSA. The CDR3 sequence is CASSFTRDRWDEQFF. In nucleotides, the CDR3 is TGTGCCAGCAGCTTTACCCGGGACCGTTGGGATGAGCAGTTCTTC.

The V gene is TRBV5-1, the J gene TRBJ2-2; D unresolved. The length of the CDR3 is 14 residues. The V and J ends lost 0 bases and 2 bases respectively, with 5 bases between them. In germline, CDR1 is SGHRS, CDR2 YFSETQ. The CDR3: CASSLGANTGELFF. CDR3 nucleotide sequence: TGCGCCAGCAGCTTGGGAGCTAACACCGGGGAGCTGTTTTTT.

The CDR3 loop is CAWGRTGILTGELFF. The CDR3 DNA follows: TGTGCCTGGGGACGGACAGGGATTCTCACCGGGGAGCTGTTTTTT. The V call is TRBV30, the J call TRBJ2-2, with 8 bases that match TRBD1. Germline lookup yields CDR1 GTSNPN and CDR2 SVGIG (reference sequence). V was pared by 5 bases and J by 4 bases, with 9 bases of the junction left unmatched. This CDR3 spans 15 amino acids. The full variable domain, its missing parts supplied by reference TRBV30 and TRBJ2-2, is SQTIHQWPATLVQPVGSPLSLECTVEGTSNPNLYWYRQAAGRGLQLLFYSVGIGQISSEVPQNLSASRPQDRQFILSSKKLLLSDSGFYLCAWGRTGILTGELFFGEGSRLTVL.

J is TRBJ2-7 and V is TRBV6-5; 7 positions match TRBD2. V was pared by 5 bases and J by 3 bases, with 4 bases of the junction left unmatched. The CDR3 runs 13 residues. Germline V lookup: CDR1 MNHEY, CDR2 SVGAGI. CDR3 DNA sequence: TGTGCCAGCAGTACTGGGAGGGGCTACGAGCAGTACGTC. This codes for CASSTGRGYEQYV.